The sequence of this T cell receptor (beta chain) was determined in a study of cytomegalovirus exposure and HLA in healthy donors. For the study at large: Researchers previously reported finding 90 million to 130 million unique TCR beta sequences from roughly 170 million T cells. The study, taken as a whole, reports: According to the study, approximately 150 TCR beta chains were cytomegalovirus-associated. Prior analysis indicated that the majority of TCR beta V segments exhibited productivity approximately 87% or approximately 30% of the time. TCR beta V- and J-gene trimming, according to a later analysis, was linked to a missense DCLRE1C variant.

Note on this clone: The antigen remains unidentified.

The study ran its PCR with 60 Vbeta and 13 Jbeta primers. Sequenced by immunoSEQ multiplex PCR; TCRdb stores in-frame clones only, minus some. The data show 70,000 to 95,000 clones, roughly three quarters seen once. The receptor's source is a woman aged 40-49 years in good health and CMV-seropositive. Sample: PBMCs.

The CDR3 DNA is TGTGCCAGCAGCTTGGGCGCCGGTAACTATGGCTACACCTTC. This codes for CASSLGAGNYGYTF. The rearrangement joins TRBV5-6 to TRBJ1-2; no definite D call. V lost 0 bases and J lost 1, with 7 bases in between. The CDR3 contains 14 residues. The germline V gene has CDR1 SGHDT and CDR2 YYEEEE.